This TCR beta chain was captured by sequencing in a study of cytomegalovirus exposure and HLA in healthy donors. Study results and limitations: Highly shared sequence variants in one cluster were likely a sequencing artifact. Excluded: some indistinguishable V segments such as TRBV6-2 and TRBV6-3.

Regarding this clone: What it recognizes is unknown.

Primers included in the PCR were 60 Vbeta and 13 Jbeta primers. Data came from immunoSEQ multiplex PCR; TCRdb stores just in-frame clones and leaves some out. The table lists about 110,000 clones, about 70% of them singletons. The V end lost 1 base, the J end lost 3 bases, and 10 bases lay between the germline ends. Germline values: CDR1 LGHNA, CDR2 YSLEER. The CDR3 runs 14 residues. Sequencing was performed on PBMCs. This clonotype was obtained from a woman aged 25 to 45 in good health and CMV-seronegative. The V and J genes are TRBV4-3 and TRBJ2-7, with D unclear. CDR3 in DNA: TGCGCCAGCAGCCAAGCCCTGGCCAGCTACGAGCAGTACTTC. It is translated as CASSQALASYEQYF.